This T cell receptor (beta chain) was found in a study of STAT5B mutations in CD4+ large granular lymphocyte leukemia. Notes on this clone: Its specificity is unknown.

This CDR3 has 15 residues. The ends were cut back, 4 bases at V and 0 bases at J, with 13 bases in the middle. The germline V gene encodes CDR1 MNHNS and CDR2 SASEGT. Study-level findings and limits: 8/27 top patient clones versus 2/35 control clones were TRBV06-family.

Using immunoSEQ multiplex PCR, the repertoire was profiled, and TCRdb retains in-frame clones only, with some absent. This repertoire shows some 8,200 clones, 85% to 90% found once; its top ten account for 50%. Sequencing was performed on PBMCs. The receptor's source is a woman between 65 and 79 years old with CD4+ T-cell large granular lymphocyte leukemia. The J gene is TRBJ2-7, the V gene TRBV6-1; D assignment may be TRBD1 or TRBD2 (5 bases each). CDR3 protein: CASSAMGEISYEQYF. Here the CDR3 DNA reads TGTGCCAGCAGTGCAATGGGGGAGATCTCCTACGAGCAGTACTTC.